A single T cell receptor beta chain is shown here with its context. At least ten counts were recorded for this clonotype. The specificity of this receptor is unknown. Base qualities are not provided; no much larger clone lies one nucleotide away. Library generation was performed with multiplex PCR. Sequenced using an Illumina HiSeq 4000. To build TCR beta libraries, CDR3 regions were amplified by Arm-PCR using iRepertoire HTBI primers. PCR products were gel purified before sequencing. Turning to the authors' computational methods: Gene usage analysis of CDR3 amino acid clonotypes relied on the approximately 62 TRBV and about 15 TRBJ segments identified across samples. COPE and FqMerger were used to merge the filtered high-quality paired reads into contigs. BLAST was used to align contigs to the IMGT TRBV, TRBD and TRBJ reference genes, and CDR3 was defined following IMGT. Clonotypes above 0.1% frequency were classified as highly expanded clones. Shannon entropy served as the measure of repertoire diversity, while the Gini coefficient captured V-J evenness. A clonotype was considered public if more than one individual shared it. TCRdb passed the public sequencing reads through fastp at Q25 and MiXCR, retaining productive beta sequences. Each entry merges the rows of one CDR3 protein and shows their most common DNA and genes. The V and J calls were not made by the authors but by TCRdb's processing. The table for this sample lists about 430,000 distinct CDR3 sequences; roughly 15% of them were counted only once. The ten largest clones add up to around 7.6% of the sample.

The time point label for this specimen denotes: newly diagnosed GD, antithyroid drugs for less than 3 months. RNA was extracted from PBMCs in TRIzol for both TCR sequencing and RNA sequencing. The diagnosis of Graves' disease was made according to American Thyroid Association guidelines. Patients were recruited from an endocrinology department in Xi'an, China. Each patient gave about 10 milliliters of peripheral blood, collected in an EDTA anticoagulant tube. Ficoll Paque Plus density gradient separation was used to isolate PBMCs, and no additional T cell sorting was done. An Agilent 2100 Bioanalyzer and agarose gel were used to check RNA quality, and a NanoDrop 2000 was used to measure RNA concentration. The germline V gene (reference sequence) provides CDR1 SEHNR and CDR2 FQNEAQ. The CDR3 numbers 19 residues from cysteine through phenylalanine. CDR3 DNA is the only sequence kept; it has 57 bases, read in frame from the first base. Ends trimmed: V by 5 bases, J by 0 bases; bases unmatched to a gene: 10.

The sample comes from a study of regulatory T cells in long-lasting Graves disease (dated by TCRdb to about 2021). Regarding the research as a whole: Antithyroid drugs had been taken for less than 3 months by newly diagnosed Graves' disease patients. Patients with persistent Graves' disease were compared with patients with newly diagnosed Graves' disease using TCR sequencing and RNA sequencing of peripheral blood. The study was conducted in China and was registered as a clinical trial. A total of roughly 35 samples underwent TCR sequencing: about 13 from persistent and 20 from newly diagnosed Graves' disease patients.

Overall results and qualifications from the work: The authors noted that the small sample size was a limitation that may lower accuracy. Only peripheral blood was studied, because thyroid tissue, the primary lesion, was inaccessible. Sequencing and analysis were restricted to the TCR beta chain. Persistent Graves' disease patients showed lower TCR Shannon entropy and fewer highly expanded clones than newly diagnosed patients, suggesting clonal expansion. Persistent patients shared more public clonotypes among themselves (2,741) than newly diagnosed patients did (more than 950). TRBV28, TRBJ1-2 and TRBJ2-5 were preferentially used in persistent disease, while TRBV20-1 and TRBJ2-1 were favored in newly diagnosed disease.

The sample was also linked to a second study, of T cells in Graves' hyperthyroidism and ophthalmopathy. Reported in the second study: Stable Graves' hyperthyroidism was defined as no progression to ophthalmopathy during 18 months of follow-up. Hyperthyroidism patients were newly diagnosed, had a disease duration of under 2 months, and were aged 18 to 65 years. Patients with uncontrolled infections, other autoimmune diseases, pregnancy or lactation were excluded. Diagnoses were established on the basis of clinical symptoms, serum thyroxine and TRAb, thyroid ultrasound, and orbital computed tomography. The first round of RT-PCR for the TCR CDR3 was performed with the HTBI primer set and the Qiagen OneStep RT-PCR kit. Most expanded thyroid clonotypes (frequency above 0.001) were also detected in blood, a finding suggesting that blood repertoires may reflect thyroid immune responses. A model built on a 13 V-J signature distinguished ophthalmopathy from stable hyperthyroidism, reaching 87.88% sensitivity and under 84% specificity in cross-validation and 80%/75% in testing. In validation, the model predicted progression to ophthalmopathy a median of roughly six months before onset, with about 70% sensitivity and roughly 77% specificity. To identify TCR V-J signatures that set the groups apart, the researchers used a discovery cohort of about a hundred patients, made up of under 45 with Graves' ophthalmopathy and some 60 with stable Graves' hyperthyroidism. Prospective prediction of ophthalmopathy was tested in an independent validation cohort consisting of 18 to 20 hyperthyroidism patients and 17 patients who later progressed to ophthalmopathy. The 95 to 100 discovery patients were divided at random into training and test sets in a 7:3 ratio. The study also compared thyroid tissue and blood T-cell repertoires from more than five Graves' hyperthyroidism patients. After blood sampling, hyperthyroidism patients were treated with methimazole at a starting dose of 30 mg daily, and ophthalmopathy patients were treated with high-dose intravenous methylprednisolone. Libraries were constructed in a second round of multiplex PCR, after which size selection and purification were carried out. Paired-end sequencing of the libraries was performed with 100 bp reads on an Illumina HiSeq2000. SOAPnuke was used to process the raw data, removing reads that contained adapters or uncalled bases, had a mean Phred below 15, or lacked an exact match to the constant primer or identifier. High-quality paired reads were merged using COPE v1.2.5, and each unique nucleotide sequence was defined as a clonotype. MiTCR v1.1 was used to align the clonotypes against IMGT TRBV, TRBD and TRBJ reference segments. Only V-J combinations with frequency above 0.0001, covering 98% to 99.2% of repertoires, were analysed. The TCS score was defined as the ratio of F50 (clonal expansion) to E x V (chaos), calculated using BLOSUM62-based TCRdist between CDR3 peptides within each V-J. Welch's t-statistics and random forest reduced roughly 530 V-J features to 13, which were used in a naive Bayes classifier (R e1071). Sample size was not statistically predetermined, and investigators were not blinded to group allocation. TCR Vbeta CDR3 sequencing of 130 to 150 peripheral blood samples (under 45 ophthalmopathy, 70 to 85 hyperthyroidism and approximately 17 progressor patients) is reported in the paper.

The receptor comes from a woman aged 40 to 49 with Graves disease. Donor details come from another sample of the same person, matched by shared clones. Rearrangement joined TRBV7-9 to TRBJ2-1; TRBD2 matches 13 bases in the middle. The input for sequencing was peripheral blood mononuclear cells (PBMCs), taken at new diagnosis, from a patient treated with antithyroid drugs. The DNA sequence is TGTGCCAGCAGCCGCCGACTAGCGGGAGGTAGGGGCTCCTACAATGAGCAGTTCTTC. This gives the protein CASSRRLAGGRGSYNEQFF.